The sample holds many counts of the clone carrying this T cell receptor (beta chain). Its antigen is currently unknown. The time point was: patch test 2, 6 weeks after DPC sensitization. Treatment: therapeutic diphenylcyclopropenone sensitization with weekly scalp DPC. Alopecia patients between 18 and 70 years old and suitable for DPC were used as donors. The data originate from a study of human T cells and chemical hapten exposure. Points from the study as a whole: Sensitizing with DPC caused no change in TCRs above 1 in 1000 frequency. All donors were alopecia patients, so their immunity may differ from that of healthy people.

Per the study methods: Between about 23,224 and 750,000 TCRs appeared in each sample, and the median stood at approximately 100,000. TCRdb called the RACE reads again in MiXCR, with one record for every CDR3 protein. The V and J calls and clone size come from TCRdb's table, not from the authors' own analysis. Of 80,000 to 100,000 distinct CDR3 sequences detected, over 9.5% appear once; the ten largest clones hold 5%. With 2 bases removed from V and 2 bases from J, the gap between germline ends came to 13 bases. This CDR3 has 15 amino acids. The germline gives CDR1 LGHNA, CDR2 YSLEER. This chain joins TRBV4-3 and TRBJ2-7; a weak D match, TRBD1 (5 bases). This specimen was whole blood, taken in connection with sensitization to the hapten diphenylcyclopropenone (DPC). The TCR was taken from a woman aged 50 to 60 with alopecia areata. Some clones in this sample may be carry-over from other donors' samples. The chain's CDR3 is CASSQSRQRPYEQYF. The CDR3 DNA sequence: TGCGCCAGCAGCCAATCCCGACAGAGACCCTACGAGCAGTACTTC.